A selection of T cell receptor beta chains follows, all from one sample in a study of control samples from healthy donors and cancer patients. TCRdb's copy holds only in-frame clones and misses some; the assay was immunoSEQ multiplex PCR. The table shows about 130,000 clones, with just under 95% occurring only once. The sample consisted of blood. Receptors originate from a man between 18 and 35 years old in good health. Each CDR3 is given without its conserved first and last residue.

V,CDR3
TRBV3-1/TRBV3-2,ASSRRSGQPQH
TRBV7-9,ASSSTGDSPLH
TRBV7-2,ASSFLTNARTQY
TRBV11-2,ASSSLGRSYEQY
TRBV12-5,ASGLGHNPSTDTQY
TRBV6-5,ASTPARPNEQF
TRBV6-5,ASSYRYEQY
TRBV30,AWSDYPLFGYT
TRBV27,ASRVQGAKNIQY
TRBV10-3,AINGRDRAGNTIY
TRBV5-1,ASSRTVQETQY
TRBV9,ASSGQSSYEQY
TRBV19,ASSIAGTYEQY
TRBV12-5,ASGLVLGGRDQPQH
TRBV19,ASSISRGSGANVLT
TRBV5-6,ASSLYYSYYGYT
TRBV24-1,ATSLPRQGGALGTEAF
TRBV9,ASSGLEGEAF
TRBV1,TSSRAPSGGHEQY
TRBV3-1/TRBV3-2,ASSYSGANVLT
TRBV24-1,ATSVGGNYNEQF
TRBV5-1,ASSRFMNTEAF
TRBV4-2,ASSQDRKKGRGGGTDTQY
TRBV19,ASNTKGGGRETQY
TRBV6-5,ASSYRGQAIYGYT
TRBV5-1,ASSPRLEGRSYNEQF
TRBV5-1,ASSMPLEASTDTQY
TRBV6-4,ASSDSEGGYGYT